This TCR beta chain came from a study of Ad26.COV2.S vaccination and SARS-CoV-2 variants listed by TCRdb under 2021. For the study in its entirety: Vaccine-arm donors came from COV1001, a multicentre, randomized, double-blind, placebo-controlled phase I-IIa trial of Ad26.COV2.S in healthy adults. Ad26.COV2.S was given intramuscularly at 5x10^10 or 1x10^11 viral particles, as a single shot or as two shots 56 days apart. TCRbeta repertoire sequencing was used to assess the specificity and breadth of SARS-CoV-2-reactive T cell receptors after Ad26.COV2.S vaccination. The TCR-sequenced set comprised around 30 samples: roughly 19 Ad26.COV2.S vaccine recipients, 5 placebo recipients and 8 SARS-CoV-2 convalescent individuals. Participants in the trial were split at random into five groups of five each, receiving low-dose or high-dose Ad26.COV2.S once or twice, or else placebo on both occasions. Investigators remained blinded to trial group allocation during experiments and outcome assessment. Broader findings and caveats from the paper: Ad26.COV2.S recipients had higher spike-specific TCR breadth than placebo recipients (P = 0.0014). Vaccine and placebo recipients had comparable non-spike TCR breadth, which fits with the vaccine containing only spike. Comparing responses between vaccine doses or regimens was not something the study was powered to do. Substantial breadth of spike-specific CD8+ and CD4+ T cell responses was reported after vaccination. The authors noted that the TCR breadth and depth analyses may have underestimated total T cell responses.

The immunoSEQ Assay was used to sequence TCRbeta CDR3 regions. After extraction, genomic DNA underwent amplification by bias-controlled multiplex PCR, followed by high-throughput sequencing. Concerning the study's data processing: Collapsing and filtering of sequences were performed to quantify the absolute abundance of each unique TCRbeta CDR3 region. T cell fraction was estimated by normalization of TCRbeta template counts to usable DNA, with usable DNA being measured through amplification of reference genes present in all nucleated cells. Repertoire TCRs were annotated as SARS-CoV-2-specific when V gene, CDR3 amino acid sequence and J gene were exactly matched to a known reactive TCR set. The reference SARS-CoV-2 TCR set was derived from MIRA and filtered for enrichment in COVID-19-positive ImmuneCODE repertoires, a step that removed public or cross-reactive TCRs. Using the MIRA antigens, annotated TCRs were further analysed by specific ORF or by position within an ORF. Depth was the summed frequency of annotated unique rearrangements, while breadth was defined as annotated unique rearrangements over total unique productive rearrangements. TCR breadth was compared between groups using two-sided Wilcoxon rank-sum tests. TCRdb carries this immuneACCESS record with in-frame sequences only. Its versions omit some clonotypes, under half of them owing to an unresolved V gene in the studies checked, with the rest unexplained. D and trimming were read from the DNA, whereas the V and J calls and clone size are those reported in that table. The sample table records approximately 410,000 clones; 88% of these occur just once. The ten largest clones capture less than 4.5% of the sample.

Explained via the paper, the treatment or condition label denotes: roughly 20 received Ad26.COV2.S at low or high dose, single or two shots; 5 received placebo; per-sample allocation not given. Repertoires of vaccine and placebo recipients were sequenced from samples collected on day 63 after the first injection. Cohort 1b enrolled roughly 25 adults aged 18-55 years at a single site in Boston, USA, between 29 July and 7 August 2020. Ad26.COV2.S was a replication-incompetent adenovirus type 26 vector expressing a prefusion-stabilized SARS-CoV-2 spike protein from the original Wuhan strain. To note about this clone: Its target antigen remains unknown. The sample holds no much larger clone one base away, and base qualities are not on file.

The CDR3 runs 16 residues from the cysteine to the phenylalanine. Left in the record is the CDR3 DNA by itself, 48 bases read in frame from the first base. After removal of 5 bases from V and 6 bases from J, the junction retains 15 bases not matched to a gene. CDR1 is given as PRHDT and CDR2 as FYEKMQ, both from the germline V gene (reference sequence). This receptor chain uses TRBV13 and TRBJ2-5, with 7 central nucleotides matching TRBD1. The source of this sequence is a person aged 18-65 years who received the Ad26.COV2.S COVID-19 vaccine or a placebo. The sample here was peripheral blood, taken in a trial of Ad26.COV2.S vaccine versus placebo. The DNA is TGTGCCAGCAGCAATCCAGGGGGTAGGGTTAGAAAGACCCAGTACTTC. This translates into CASSNPGGRVRKTQYF.